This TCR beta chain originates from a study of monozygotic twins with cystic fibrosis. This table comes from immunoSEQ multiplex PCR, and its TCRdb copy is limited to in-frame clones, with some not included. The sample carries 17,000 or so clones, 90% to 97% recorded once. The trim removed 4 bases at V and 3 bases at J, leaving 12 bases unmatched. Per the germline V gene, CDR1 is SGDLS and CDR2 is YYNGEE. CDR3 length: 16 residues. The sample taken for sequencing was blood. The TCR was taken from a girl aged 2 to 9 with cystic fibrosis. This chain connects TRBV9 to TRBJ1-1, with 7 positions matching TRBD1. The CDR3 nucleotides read TGTGCCAGCAGCCCGGGGGACAGCGCTTTTGACACTGAAGCTTTCTTT. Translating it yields CASSPGDSAFDTEAFF.